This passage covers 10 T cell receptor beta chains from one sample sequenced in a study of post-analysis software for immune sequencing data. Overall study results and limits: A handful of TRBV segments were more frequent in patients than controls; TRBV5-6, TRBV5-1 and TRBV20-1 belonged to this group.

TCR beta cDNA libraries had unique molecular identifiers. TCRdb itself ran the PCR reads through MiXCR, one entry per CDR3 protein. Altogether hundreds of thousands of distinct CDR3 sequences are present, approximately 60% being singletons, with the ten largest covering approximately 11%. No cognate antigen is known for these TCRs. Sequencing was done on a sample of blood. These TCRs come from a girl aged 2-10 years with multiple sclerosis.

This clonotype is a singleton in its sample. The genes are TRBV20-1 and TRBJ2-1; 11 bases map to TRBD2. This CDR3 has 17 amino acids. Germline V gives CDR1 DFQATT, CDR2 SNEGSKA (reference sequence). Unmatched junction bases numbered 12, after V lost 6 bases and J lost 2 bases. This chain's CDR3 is CSAKTGLAVETYNEQFF. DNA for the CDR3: TGCAGTGCCAAGACGGGACTAGCGGTTGAAACCTACAATGAGCAGTTCTTC.

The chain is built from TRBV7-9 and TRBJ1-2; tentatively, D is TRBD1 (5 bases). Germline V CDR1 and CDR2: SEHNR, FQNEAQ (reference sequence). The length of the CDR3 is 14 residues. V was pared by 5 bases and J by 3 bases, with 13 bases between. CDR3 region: CASSPHRGYYGYTF. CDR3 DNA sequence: TGTGCCAGCAGCCCACATAGGGGTTACTATGGCTACACCTTC.

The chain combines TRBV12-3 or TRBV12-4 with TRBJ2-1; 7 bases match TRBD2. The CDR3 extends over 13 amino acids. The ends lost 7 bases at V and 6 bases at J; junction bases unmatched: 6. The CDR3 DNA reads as TGTGCCAGCACCACGCTAGCGGCCAATGAGCAGTTCTTC. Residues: CASTTLAANEQFF.

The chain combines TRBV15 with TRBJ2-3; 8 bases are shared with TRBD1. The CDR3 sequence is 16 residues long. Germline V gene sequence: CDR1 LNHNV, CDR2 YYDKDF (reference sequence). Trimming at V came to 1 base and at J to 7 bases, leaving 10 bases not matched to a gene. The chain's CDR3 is CATSRVPQGAGYTQYF. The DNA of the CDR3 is TGTGCCACCAGCAGAGTCCCGCAGGGGGCGGGATATACGCAGTATTTT. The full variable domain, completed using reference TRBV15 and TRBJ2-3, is DAMVIQNPRYQVTQFGKPVTLSCSQTLNHNVMYWYQQKSSQAPKLLFHYYDKDFNNEADTPDNFQSRRPNTSFCFLDIRSPGLGDTAMYLCATSRVPQGAGYTQYFGPGTRLTVL.

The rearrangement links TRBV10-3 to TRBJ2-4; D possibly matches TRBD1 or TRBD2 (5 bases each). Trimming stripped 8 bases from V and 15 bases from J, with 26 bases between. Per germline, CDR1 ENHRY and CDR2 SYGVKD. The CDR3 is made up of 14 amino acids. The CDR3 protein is CAIRVGALTYERYF. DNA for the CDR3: TGTGCCATCCGAGTCGGGGCCCTCACCTACGAGCGGTACTTC.

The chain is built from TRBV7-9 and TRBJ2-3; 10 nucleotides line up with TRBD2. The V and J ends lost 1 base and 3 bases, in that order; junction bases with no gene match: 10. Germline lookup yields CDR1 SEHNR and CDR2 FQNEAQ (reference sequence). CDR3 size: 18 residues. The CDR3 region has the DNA TGTGCCAGCAGCTTAGTAGTGGCTAGCGGGAGTATAACAGATACGCAGTATTTT. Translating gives CASSLVVASGSITDTQYF.

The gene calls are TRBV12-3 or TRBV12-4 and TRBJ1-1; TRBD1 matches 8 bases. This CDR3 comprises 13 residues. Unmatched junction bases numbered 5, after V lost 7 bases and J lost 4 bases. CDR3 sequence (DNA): TGTGCCAGCACCCCTACAGGGGGCACTGAAGCTTTCTTT. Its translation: CASTPTGGTEAFF.

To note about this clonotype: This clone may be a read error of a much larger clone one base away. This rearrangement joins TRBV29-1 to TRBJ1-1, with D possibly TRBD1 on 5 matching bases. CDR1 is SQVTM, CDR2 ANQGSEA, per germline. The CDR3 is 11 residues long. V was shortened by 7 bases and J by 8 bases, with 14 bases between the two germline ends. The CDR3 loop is CSALGGGEAFF. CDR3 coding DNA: TGCAGCGCCCTCGGTGGGGGGGAAGCTTTCTTT. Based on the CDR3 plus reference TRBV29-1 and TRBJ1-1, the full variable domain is SAVISQKPSRDICQRGTSLTIQCQVDSQVTMMFWYRQQPGQSLTLIATANQGSEATYESGFVIDKFPISRPNLTFSTLTVSNMSPEDSSIYLCSALGGGEAFFGQGTRLTVV.

The CDR3 reads CASSAGQIYGYTF. The CDR3 nucleotides are TGTGCCAGCAGTGCGGGACAGATCTATGGCTACACCTTC. The V gene is TRBV25-1, the J gene TRBJ1-2, with 7 bases matching TRBD1. After removal of 4 bases from V and 4 bases from J, the junction contained 3 bases not matched to a gene. In germline, CDR1 is MGHDK, CDR2 SYGVNS. The CDR3 is made up of 13 amino acids.

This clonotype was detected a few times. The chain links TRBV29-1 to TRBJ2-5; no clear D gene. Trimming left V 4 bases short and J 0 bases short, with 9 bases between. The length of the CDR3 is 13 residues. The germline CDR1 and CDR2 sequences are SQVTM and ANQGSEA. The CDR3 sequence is CSVASANQETQYF. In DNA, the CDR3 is TGCAGCGTTGCTTCGGCAAACCAAGAGACCCAGTACTTC.